The present T cell receptor beta chain was sequenced within a study of tumor-infiltrating lymphocytes in primary liver carcinoma. The researchers produced TCR beta cDNA from 400 to 650 ng total RNA with a constant-region primer. Each TCR beta library was derived from three nested multiplex PCR rounds that employed slightly modified ARM-PCR. Amplification in the first two PCR rounds was performed using TRBV1-TRBV30 forward primers and a C-beta reverse primer for about 10 cycles each. TCRdb processed the multiplex PCR reads anew with MiXCR; each CDR3 protein has one entry. The sample lists some 320,000 distinct CDR3 sequences, about 60% occurring once. The V gene end was trimmed by 5 bases and the J gene end by 0 bases; junction bases not matched to a gene: 7. CDR3 length equals 18 residues. Germline values: CDR1 SGHDN, CDR2 FVKESK. General study findings and limits: It was in tumors, not blood, that the top-250-clone fraction was significantly higher (p = 0.039).

Extraction also yielded germline DNA, while blood RNA was obtained from unsorted whole blood. This clonotype occurred many times. Its antigen remains unknown. The V gene is TRBV14, the J gene TRBJ2-6; TRBD1 agrees at 10 bases. This sequence was found in a middle-aged man with primary liver carcinoma and hepatitis B virus infection. The sequencing input was peripheral blood. The CDR3 reads CASSSRQGARSGANVLTF. The CDR3 nucleotides are TGTGCCAGCAGCTCAAGACAGGGGGCGCGCTCTGGGGCCAACGTCCTGACTTTC.